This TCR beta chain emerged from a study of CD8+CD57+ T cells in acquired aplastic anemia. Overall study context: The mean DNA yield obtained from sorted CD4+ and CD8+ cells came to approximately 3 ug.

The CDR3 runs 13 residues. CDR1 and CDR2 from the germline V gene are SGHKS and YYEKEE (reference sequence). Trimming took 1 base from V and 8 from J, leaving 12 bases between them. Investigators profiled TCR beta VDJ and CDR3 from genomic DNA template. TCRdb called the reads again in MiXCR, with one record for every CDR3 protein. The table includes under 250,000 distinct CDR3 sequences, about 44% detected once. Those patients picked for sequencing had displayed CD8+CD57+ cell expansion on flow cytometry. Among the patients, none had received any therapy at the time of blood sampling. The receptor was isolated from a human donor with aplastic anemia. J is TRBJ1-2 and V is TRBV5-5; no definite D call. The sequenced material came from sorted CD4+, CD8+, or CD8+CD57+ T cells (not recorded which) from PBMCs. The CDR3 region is CASSLHSSVGYTF. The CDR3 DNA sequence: TGTGCCAGCAGCTTGCACTCCTCCGTGGGCTACACCTTC.